A selection of T cell receptor beta chains follows, all from one sample in a study of T cells in Graves' hyperthyroidism and ophthalmopathy. TCRdb called the multiplex PCR reads again in MiXCR, with one record for every CDR3 protein. The profile covers under 300,000 distinct CDR3 sequences, with roughly 13% appearing a single time and 6% to 8% taken by the ten largest. Sequenced input: blood. These receptors all stem from a woman aged 25-40 years with Graves' hyperthyroidism that later progressed to Graves' ophthalmopathy. CDR3s include the opening cysteine and the closing phenylalanine or tryptophan. Fields, in order: J gene, clone size, V gene, CDR3 protein. The size of a clone is reported for some rows only, either as once, few or many, or as a class for expanded clones.

J gene: TRBJ2-7
clone size: many
V gene: TRBV10-3
CDR3 protein: CAISLQGYEQYF

J gene: TRBJ1-1
clone size: many
V gene: TRBV18
CDR3 protein: CASSPRGDTEAFF

J gene: TRBJ2-7
clone size: many
V gene: TRBV28
CDR3 protein: CASSPGPGGHPEQYF

J gene: TRBJ1-2
clone size: -
V gene: TRBV4-1
CDR3 protein: CASSQPGQMENYGYTF

J gene: TRBJ1-5
clone size: many
V gene: TRBV10-3
CDR3 protein: CAISEGAGQPQHF

J gene: TRBJ2-1
clone size: many
V gene: TRBV28
CDR3 protein: CASSPDGNGHNEQFF

J gene: TRBJ2-2
clone size: few
V gene: TRBV15
CDR3 protein: CATMTDSTGNTGELFF

J gene: TRBJ2-7
clone size: many
V gene: TRBV28
CDR3 protein: CASRGASSYEQYF

J gene: TRBJ2-5
clone size: many
V gene: TRBV6-5
CDR3 protein: CASSYGEGRWEETQYF

J gene: TRBJ1-1
clone size: few
V gene: TRBV28
CDR3 protein: CASRDVGGLPEAFF

J gene: TRBJ2-2
clone size: -
V gene: TRBV7-2
CDR3 protein: CASSNRPGSCFF

J gene: TRBJ2-5
clone size: many
V gene: TRBV5-5
CDR3 protein: CASSLAAGVETQYF

J gene: TRBJ1-5
clone size: few
V gene: TRBV9
CDR3 protein: CASSVAPGSNQPQHF

J gene: TRBJ2-7
clone size: many
V gene: TRBV27
CDR3 protein: CASGEIAGGPNEQYF

J gene: TRBJ2-2
clone size: many
V gene: TRBV6-5
CDR3 protein: CASSWLRAGELFF

J gene: TRBJ1-5
clone size: many
V gene: TRBV18
CDR3 protein: CASSRGTAHQPQHF

J gene: TRBJ2-1
clone size: many
V gene: TRBV9
CDR3 protein: CASSPQTGLYNEQFF

J gene: TRBJ1-4
clone size: few
V gene: TRBV6-1
CDR3 protein: CASSTNRGQNEKLFF

J gene: TRBJ2-3
clone size: many
V gene: TRBV28
CDR3 protein: CASSLSGVDTQYF

J gene: TRBJ2-1
clone size: many
V gene: TRBV30
CDR3 protein: CAWSVLPGLAEGDEQFF

J gene: TRBJ1-1
clone size: many
V gene: TRBV7-2
CDR3 protein: CASSLEAGVAEAFF

J gene: TRBJ2-1
clone size: many
V gene: TRBV7-2
CDR3 protein: CASSRDRYNEQFF

J gene: TRBJ1-6
clone size: -
V gene: TRBV19
CDR3 protein: CASTRTGNSPLHF

J gene: TRBJ2-1
clone size: many
V gene: TRBV28
CDR3 protein: CASSRTVYNEQFF

J gene: TRBJ2-7
clone size: many
V gene: TRBV12-3/TRBV12-4
CDR3 protein: CASSIGTSGVYEQYF

J gene: TRBJ2-1
clone size: many
V gene: TRBV7-9
CDR3 protein: CASSSLGTSSYNEQFF

J gene: TRBJ2-1
clone size: many
V gene: TRBV24-1
CDR3 protein: CATSDPGFAPNEQFF

J gene: TRBJ2-1
clone size: many
V gene: TRBV20-1
CDR3 protein: CSATDLLLGLNNEQFF

J gene: TRBJ1-3
clone size: many
V gene: TRBV5-1
CDR3 protein: CASSTDGGEGNTIYF

J gene: TRBJ2-7
clone size: many
V gene: TRBV27
CDR3 protein: CASSEGVGLADSYEQYF

J gene: TRBJ2-7
clone size: many
V gene: TRBV7-2
CDR3 protein: CASSSPLAGHYEQYF

J gene: TRBJ2-2
clone size: many
V gene: TRBV27
CDR3 protein: CASSPAGGFGGELFF